This TCR beta chain comes out of a study of T cells in Graves' hyperthyroidism and ophthalmopathy. Trimming removed 5 bases at V and 3 bases at J, with 10 bases between. CDR3 size: 13 residues. CDR1 is SGHTA and CDR2 is FQGTGA in the germline V gene. This clonotype appeared a few times. Template material for amplifying TCR beta CDR3 regions consisted of RNA transcripts. The HTBI primer set served for first-round RT-PCR of the TCR CDR3. TCRdb called the multiplex PCR reads again in MiXCR, with one record for every CDR3 protein. The table lists under 350,000 distinct CDR3 sequences, 18% of them singletons.

This chain links TRBV7-3 with TRBJ2-5; D gene unclear. The TCR was taken from a woman aged 45-65 years with Graves' hyperthyroidism. Sequences were obtained from blood. CDR3 coding DNA: TGTGCCAGCAGCAAAAACAGAAAAGAGACCCAGTACTTC. This encodes CASSKNRKETQYF. The complete variable domain, with remaining parts taken from reference TRBV7-3 and TRBJ2-5, reads GAGVSQTPSNKVTEKGKYVELRCDPISGHTALYWYRQSLGQGPEFLIYFQGTGAADDSGLPNDRFFAVRPEGSVSTLKIQRTERGDSAVYLCASSKNRKETQYFGPGTRLLVL.